Listed below are T cell receptor beta chains from one sample, sequenced in a study of T-cell memory formation after mild COVID-19. TCRdb redid the calling of the 5' RACE reads with MiXCR, one entry per CDR3 protein. The data contain 150,000 to 200,000 distinct CDR3 sequences, around 13% of them singletons. Material: PBMCs or a T cell subset sorted from them (not recorded which). All receptors come from an adult woman who had mild COVID-19 (a few samples of this study predate the infection). Cell type and time point are not known. CDR3s include the opening cysteine and the closing phenylalanine or tryptophan. The D gene is left open where the match is weak. The size field is filled for only some rows; it gives once, few, many or a size class.

clone_size: few; v_call: TRBV7-9; j_call: TRBJ2-7; d_call: TRBD2; cdr3_aa: CASSTRGTSGHYEQYF; cdr3_nt: TGTGCCAGCAGCACGCGCGGGACTAGCGGGCACTACGAGCAGTACTTC
clone_size: -; v_call: TRBV4-1; j_call: TRBJ2-7; d_call: TRBD1; cdr3_aa: CASSQPGQGMREQYF; cdr3_nt: TGCGCCAGCAGCCAGCCGGGACAGGGGATGAGGGAGCAGTACTTC
clone_size: -; v_call: TRBV6-1; j_call: TRBJ2-3; d_call: -; cdr3_aa: CASSESGPDTQYF; cdr3_nt: TGTGCCAGCAGTGAAAGTGGACCAGATACGCAGTATTTT
clone_size: many; v_call: TRBV12-3/TRBV12-4; j_call: TRBJ1-6; d_call: TRBD1; cdr3_aa: CASSPGQGDLLGSPLHF; cdr3_nt: TGTGCCAGCAGCCCGGGACAGGGGGACCTATTGGGTTCACCCCTCCACTTT
clone_size: many; v_call: TRBV12-3/TRBV12-4; j_call: TRBJ2-3; d_call: TRBD2; cdr3_aa: CASSAGTSADTQYF; cdr3_nt: TGTGCCAGCAGTGCCGGGACTAGCGCAGATACGCAGTATTTT
clone_size: few; v_call: TRBV20-1; j_call: TRBJ2-1; d_call: -; cdr3_aa: CSASWRDYNEQFF; cdr3_nt: TGCAGTGCTAGCTGGCGGGACTACAATGAGCAGTTCTTC
clone_size: few; v_call: TRBV21-1; j_call: TRBJ2-5; d_call: -; cdr3_aa: CASSKKPEETQYF; cdr3_nt: TGTGCCAGCAGCAAAAAACCAGAGGAGACCCAGTACTTC
clone_size: few; v_call: TRBV6-5; j_call: TRBJ2-3; d_call: -; cdr3_aa: CASTNYAGTLHF; cdr3_nt: TGTGCCAGCACCAACTACGCCGGGACTCTGCATTTT
clone_size: -; v_call: TRBV5-5; j_call: TRBJ2-3; d_call: TRBD2; cdr3_aa: CASSLATSGRTDTQYF; cdr3_nt: TGTGCCAGCAGCTTGGCGACTAGCGGGAGGACAGATACGCAGTATTTT
clone_size: -; v_call: TRBV5-6; j_call: TRBJ1-2; d_call: -; cdr3_aa: CASSLGGFGGYTF; cdr3_nt: TGTGCCAGCAGCTTGGGAGGATTCGGTGGCTACACCTTC
clone_size: few; v_call: TRBV25-1; j_call: TRBJ2-2; d_call: TRBD1; cdr3_aa: CASSGGQGIGELFF; cdr3_nt: TGTGCCAGCAGTGGGGGACAGGGGATCGGGGAGCTGTTTTTT
clone_size: once; v_call: TRBV9; j_call: TRBJ2-3; d_call: -; cdr3_aa: CASSPGGQDTQYF; cdr3_nt: TGTGCCAGCAGTCCCGGGGGGCAGGATACGCAGTATTTT
clone_size: -; v_call: TRBV12-3/TRBV12-4; j_call: TRBJ2-7; d_call: -; cdr3_aa: CASSPVWAEAYEQYF; cdr3_nt: TGTGCCAGCAGCCCCGTGTGGGCGGAGGCCTACGAGCAGTACTTC
clone_size: -; v_call: TRBV27; j_call: TRBJ2-5; d_call: TRBD1; cdr3_aa: CASRQGVGQETQYF; cdr3_nt: TGTGCCAGTCGACAGGGGGTAGGCCAAGAGACCCAGTACTTC
clone_size: -; v_call: TRBV5-1; j_call: TRBJ1-1; d_call: -; cdr3_aa: CASSLATGGNTEAFF; cdr3_nt: TGCGCCAGCAGCTTGGCCACGGGTGGGAACACTGAAGCTTTCTTT
clone_size: -; v_call: TRBV12-3/TRBV12-4; j_call: TRBJ2-7; d_call: -; cdr3_aa: CASSFVSSYEQYF; cdr3_nt: TGTGCCAGCAGTTTTGTCAGCAGCTACGAGCAGTACTTC
clone_size: -; v_call: TRBV12-3/TRBV12-4; j_call: TRBJ2-3; d_call: -; cdr3_aa: CASSLLAGQGSDTQYF; cdr3_nt: TGTGCCAGCAGTCTATTAGCCGGGCAGGGGTCAGATACGCAGTATTTT
clone_size: -; v_call: TRBV7-9; j_call: TRBJ2-4; d_call: -; cdr3_aa: CASSPKQGLAKNIQYF; cdr3_nt: TGTGCCAGCAGCCCTAAGCAGGGACTAGCCAAAAACATTCAGTACTTC
clone_size: many; v_call: TRBV7-6; j_call: TRBJ2-1; d_call: -; cdr3_aa: CASSYSWEEQFF; cdr3_nt: TGTGCCAGCAGCTACTCATGGGAGGAGCAGTTCTTC
clone_size: few; v_call: TRBV7-2; j_call: TRBJ2-5; d_call: -; cdr3_aa: CASSLGVVETQYF; cdr3_nt: TGTGCCAGCAGCTTAGGGGTGGTAGAGACCCAGTACTTC
clone_size: many; v_call: TRBV7-8; j_call: TRBJ2-7; d_call: TRBD1; cdr3_aa: CASSSKSGTGDYEQYF; cdr3_nt: TGTGCCAGCAGCTCTAAGTCCGGGACAGGGGACTACGAGCAGTACTTC
clone_size: many; v_call: TRBV5-6; j_call: TRBJ1-1; d_call: -; cdr3_aa: CASSLEGYGTPAEAFF; cdr3_nt: TGTGCCAGCAGCTTGGAAGGGTACGGGACGCCGGCTGAAGCTTTCTTT